The 17 T cell receptor beta chains below were found in one sample sequenced in a study of read filtering for tumor transcriptome and immune sequencing. This library used roughly 400 ng RNA and molecular barcoded adaptors spanning alpha/delta and beta/gamma chains. A single record per CDR3 protein comes from TCRdb applying MiXCR to the reads. The sample shows some 46,000 distinct CDR3 sequences, around 21% of them seen only once. The sample comprised a population of CD138-negative cells sorted from bone marrow. These TCRs come from a donor aged 40 or over with multiple myeloma.

This chain links TRBV7-2 with TRBJ2-5, with a possible D match to TRBD2 (5 bases). Trimming cost V 1 base and J 0 bases, with 6 bases left between them. Looked up from germline, CDR1 is SGHTA and CDR2 is FQGNSA. CDR3 size: 14 residues. The CDR3 is CASSLGGYQETQYF. The CDR3 DNA is TGTGCCAGCAGCTTAGGCGGGTACCAAGAGACCCAGTACTTC.

This clonotype was seen repeatedly, ten times or more. The chain couples TRBV6-2 or TRBV6-3 to TRBJ1-1; D may be TRBD1 (5 bases). V lost 5 bases, J lost 5 bases, and 15 bases lay in between. This CDR3 comprises 14 residues. Germline values: CDR1 MNHEY, CDR2 SVGEGT. CDR3: CASSRGFWGTEAFF. The CDR3 DNA reads TGTGCCAGCAGTAGAGGGTTCTGGGGGACTGAAGCTTTCTTT.

This clonotype has a count of ten or more. This rearrangement joins TRBV13 to TRBJ2-1; D is perhaps TRBD2 (6 bases). Per the germline V gene, CDR1 is PRHDT and CDR2 is FYEKMQ (reference sequence). The V end was cut by 5 bases, the J end by 0 bases, with 26 bases between. The CDR3 runs 20 residues. CDR3 in amino acids: CASSRAGLVDVLSSYNEQFF. CDR3 nucleotides: TGTGCCAGCAGCCGGGCGGGACTTGTAGACGTACTAAGCTCCTACAATGAGCAGTTCTTC.

A word on this clonotype: A read error is possible here, since a much larger clone lies one base away. J is TRBJ1-4 and V is TRBV19, with TRBD1 identical over 8 bases. This CDR3 is built from 14 residues. The germline V gene encodes CDR1 LNHDA and CDR2 SQIVND (reference sequence). The V and J ends lost 5 bases and 12 bases, in that order; junction bases with no gene match: 11. The CDR3 sequence is CASSSTGVKEELFF. As DNA, the CDR3 is TGTGCCAGTAGTTCGACAGGGGTCAAAGAAGAACTGTTTTTT.

The table lists this clonotype with many counts. The V and J genes are TRBV12-3 or TRBV12-4 and TRBJ2-1; the D gene could be TRBD1 or TRBD2 (5 bases each). The CDR3 contains 15 residues. The V end was cut by 8 bases, the J end by 3 bases, with 17 bases between. In nucleotides, the CDR3 is TGTGCCAGCTCGCGCCTGGGAGACAGCTACAATGAGCAGTTCTTC. Translated, it gives CASSRLGDSYNEQFF.

This clonotype showed up just a few times. The V and J genes are TRBV7-8 and TRBJ2-7; the D gene is possibly TRBD2 (6 bases). Germline loops: CDR1 SGHVS, CDR2 FQNEAQ. With 1 base removed from V and 3 bases from J, the gap between germline ends came to 13 bases. The CDR3 is made up of 15 amino acids. The CDR3 spells CASSLVRLARYEQYF. In DNA form, the CDR3 reads TGTGCCAGCAGCTTAGTTCGTCTAGCGCGCTACGAGCAGTACTTC.

This clonotype was seen a handful of times. The gene calls are TRBV30 and TRBJ2-5; 7 bases match TRBD1. The V and J ends lost 3 bases and 6 bases, in that order; junction bases with no gene match: 7. CDR3 length equals 13 residues. The germline V gene encodes CDR1 GTSNPN and CDR2 SVGIG (reference sequence). The CDR3 here is CAWSVQGLQTQYF. For the CDR3, the DNA is TGTGCCTGGAGCGTACAGGGGCTCCAGACCCAGTACTTC. Combining the CDR3 with reference TRBV30 and TRBJ2-5 gives the whole variable domain SQTIHQWPATLVQPVGSPLSLECTVEGTSNPNLYWYRQAAGRGLQLLFYSVGIGQISSEVPQNLSASRPQDRQFILSSKKLLLSDSGFYLCAWSVQGLQTQYFGPGTRLLVL.

This clonotype was counted at least ten times. The J gene is TRBJ2-3, the V gene TRBV7-2; no clear D. Between the trimmed V and J ends, which lost 1 base and 4 bases, there was a span of 12 bases. CDR3 length equals 15 residues. From germline, CDR1 is SGHTA and CDR2 FQGNSA. The CDR3 DNA sequence: TGTGCCAGCAGCTTAGATTCCGGTGGAGCAGATACGCAGTATTTT. This codes for CASSLDSGGADTQYF. Full variable domain (outside the CDR3, taken from reference TRBV7-2 and TRBJ2-3): GAGVSQSPSNKVTEKGKDVELRCDPISGHTALYWYRQSLGQGLEFLIYFQGNSAPDKSGLPSDRFSAERTGGSVSTLTIQRTQQEDSAVYLCASSLDSGGADTQYFGPGTRLTVL.

This clonotype was recorded at least ten times. The CDR3 DNA follows: TGTGCCAGCACCCGGGACTTCCCCTACGAGCAGTACTTC. Its translation is CASTRDFPYEQYF. The J gene is TRBJ2-7, the V gene TRBV12-3 or TRBV12-4, with D possibly TRBD2 on 6 matching bases. Trimming stripped 7 bases from V and 2 bases from J, with 12 bases between. The CDR3 loop spans 13 amino acids.

Remarks on this clonotype: A much more abundant neighbour one base away suggests this may be a read error. The gene calls are TRBV10-3 and TRBJ1-3; possibly TRBD1 for D (5 bases). With 11 bases removed from V and 3 bases from J, the gap between germline ends came to 14 bases. Germline-derived CDR1 and CDR2 are ENHRY and SYGVKD. The length of the CDR3 is 13 residues. The CDR3 bases are TGTGCCCCTCAGGGCAGAGATGGAAACACCATATATTTT. Protein product: CAPQGRDGNTIYF.

This rearrangement joins TRBV27 to TRBJ1-2, with 9 nucleotides matching TRBD1. This CDR3 region has 16 residues. After removal of 5 bases from V and 4 bases from J, the junction contained 11 bases not matched to a gene. Germline CDR1 reads MNHEY; CDR2 reads SMNVEV (reference sequence). The CDR3 sequence: CASSPGTGTVGYGYTF. CDR3 sequence (DNA): TGTGCCAGCAGTCCCGGGACAGGGACTGTAGGCTATGGCTACACCTTC.

In this sample, this clonotype turned up many times. V gene TRBV2 combines with J gene TRBJ2-1; TRBD2 aligns across 7 bases. Per the germline V gene, CDR1 is SNHLY and CDR2 is FYNNEI. There are 16 residues in the CDR3. J lost 0 bases, V lost 4 bases, and 6 bases had no gene match. This CDR3 is CASSGAGVGSYNEQFF. In DNA, the CDR3 is TGTGCCAGCAGTGGGGCGGGAGTTGGCTCCTACAATGAGCAGTTCTTC. Variable domain in full (rest from reference TRBV2 and TRBJ2-1): EPEVTQTPSHQVTQMGQEVILRCVPISNHLYFYWYRQILGQKVEFLVSFYNNEISEKSEIFDDQFSVERPDGSNFTLKIRSTKLEDSAMYFCASSGAGVGSYNEQFFGPGTRLTVL.

The chain couples TRBV12-3 or TRBV12-4 to TRBJ1-5, with a possible D match to TRBD1 (6 bases). Between the trimmed V and J ends, which lost 6 bases and 6 bases, there was a span of 12 bases. The CDR3 has 13 residues. The CDR3 nucleotides read TGTGCCAGCAGGCAAGGGGGGTTTCAGCCCCAGCATTTT. Encoded protein: CASRQGGFQPQHF.

This clonotype was found a few times. The CDR3 protein is CASSLTKTGVMGEQYF. DNA for the CDR3: TGTGCCAGCAGCTTAACTAAGACAGGGGTGATGGGCGAGCAGTACTTC. The chain uses TRBV7-9 and TRBJ2-7; 8 bases match TRBD1. With V trimmed by 2 bases and J by 6 bases, 12 bases remained unmatched. The CDR3 is 16 residues long. Germline CDR1 and CDR2: SEHNR and FQNEAQ (reference sequence).

Comment on this clonotype: The likely explanation is a read error, given a far larger clone one base away. The gene calls are TRBV6-6 and TRBJ1-1; D might be TRBD1 (6 bases). V lost 3 bases and J lost 3, with 23 bases in between. CDR3 length: 18 residues. The V gene's germline CDR1 is MNHNY and CDR2 SVGAGI (reference sequence). The CDR3: CASSYMGTQGKLYTEAFF. The CDR3 region has the DNA TGTGCCAGCAGTTATATGGGGACACAGGGAAAGTTGTACACTGAAGCTTTCTTT.

The chain is built from TRBV27 and TRBJ1-5, with D possibly matching TRBD1 (5 bases). This CDR3 region has 13 residues. Between the trimmed V and J ends, which lost 3 bases and 9 bases, there was a span of 12 bases. Germline CDR1 reads MNHEY; CDR2 reads SMNVEV (reference sequence). The CDR3 DNA reads TGTGCCAGCAGTTTGGGGGGGATTCGGCCCCAGCATTTT. Protein: CASSLGGIRPQHF.

The chain joins TRBV18 to TRBJ2-1; tentatively, D is TRBD1 or TRBD2 (5 bases each). Germline CDR1 is KGHSH and CDR2 is LQKENI. The V end was cut by 0 bases, the J end by 6 bases, with 9 bases between. The CDR3 consists of 14 residues. DNA of the CDR3: TGTGCCAGCTCACCACCGGGACGGTTCAATGAGCAGTTCTTC. This encodes CASSPPGRFNEQFF.